This record covers a single T cell receptor beta chain. The participants were between roughly 18 and 90 years old and came from fewer than 25 US areas. In assigning cohorts, the study relied on participant-reported clinical history. In the authors' methods: Using reference gene primer amplification, nucleated cell counts were estimated. Sequenced by immunoSEQ multiplex PCR; TCRdb stores in-frame clones only, minus some. V and J calls and clone size are those listed in that table; D and trimming were worked out from the DNA. Of around 450,000 clones in the sample, 70% to 90% were seen once. This entry comes from a study of blood T cell repertoires in COVID-19. Study-wide context: COVID-19 samples, acute and convalescent, were from the United States, Italy and Spain.

V was trimmed by 1 base and J by 7 bases, leaving 14 bases between them. This CDR3 is built from 15 residues. CDR1 is SGHKS, CDR2 YYEKEE, per germline (reference sequence). The chain combines TRBV5-5 with TRBJ1-4; maybe TRBD1 (5 bases). The TCR sequence derives from a woman younger than 35 with acute COVID-19. The sequencing input was PBMCs or T cells enriched from blood (not recorded which). The CDR3 loop reads CASSLRGRVREKLFF. CDR3 nucleotide sequence: TGTGCCAGCAGCTTGCGCGGCAGGGTCCGTGAAAAACTGTTTTTT.